This T cell receptor beta chain originates from a study of T cells in Graves' hyperthyroidism and ophthalmopathy. Unmatched junction bases numbered 10, after V lost 6 bases and J lost 8 bases. The CDR3 contains 14 residues. Researchers barred patients who had uncontrolled infection, other autoimmune disease, pregnancy or lactation. General observations from the study: Ophthalmopathy, as predicted by the model, came a median roughly 6.3 months after the prediction.

This clonotype came up many times. Its antigen is still unknown. Amplification yielded TCR beta CDR3 regions, with RNA transcripts as the source. A first-round RT-PCR of the TCR CDR3 used the HTBI primer set. TCRdb ran MiXCR on the multiplex PCR reads and lists one entry per CDR3 protein. The sample holds hundreds of thousands of distinct CDR3 sequences, over 11% seen once. The chain joins TRBV12-3 or TRBV12-4 to TRBJ2-1, with 7 positions matching TRBD2. The sample was blood. The source is a man aged 45-60 years with Graves' ophthalmopathy. CDR3 residues: CASRREWVQDEQFF. The CDR3 DNA reads TGTGCCAGCAGGCGGGAGTGGGTTCAGGATGAGCAGTTCTTC.